This T cell receptor beta chain was recovered during a study of PD-1 blockade in classical Hodgkin lymphoma. Findings of the study overall: Newly diagnosed patients reportedly trailed healthy donors in baseline TCR diversity. Possible causes of repertoire differences, disease activity or prior therapy, remain undefined.

Libraries were prepared by immunoSEQ multiplex PCR; TCRdb keeps only in-frame clonotypes and omits some of them. The repertoire holds over 50,000 clones, with approximately 86% as singletons. Note on this clone: Its matching antigen is unknown.

The time point here: cycle 4 day 1 (C4D1), after five to seven weeks of nivolumab. Brentuximab vedotin exposure varied, and every patient relapsed after autologous stem cell transplantation. CDR1 is ENHRY and CDR2 is SYGVKD in the germline V gene. The CDR3 is made up of 15 amino acids. J gave up 3 bases and V 10 bases, and 13 bases lay outside the gene matches. This chain joins TRBV10-3 and TRBJ2-3; 7 nucleotides match TRBD1. This clonotype was obtained from a human donor with classical Hodgkin lymphoma. The material was peripheral blood mononuclear cells (PBMCs), obtained before the fourth cycle of nivolumab. The CDR3 loop is CASLLGQHGTDTQYF. The CDR3 DNA follows: TGTGCCAGTCTGTTGGGACAGCACGGGACAGATACGCAGTATTTT.